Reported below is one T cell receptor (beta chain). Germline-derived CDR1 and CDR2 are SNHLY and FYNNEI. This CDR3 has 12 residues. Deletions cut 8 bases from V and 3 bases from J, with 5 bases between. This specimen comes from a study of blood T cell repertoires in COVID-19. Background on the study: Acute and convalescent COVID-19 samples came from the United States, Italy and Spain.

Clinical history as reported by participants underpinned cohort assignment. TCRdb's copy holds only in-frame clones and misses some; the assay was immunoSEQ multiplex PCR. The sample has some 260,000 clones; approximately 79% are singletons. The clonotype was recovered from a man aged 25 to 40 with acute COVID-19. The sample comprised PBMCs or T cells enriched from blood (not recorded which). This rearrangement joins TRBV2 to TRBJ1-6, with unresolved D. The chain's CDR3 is CASRLYNSPLHF. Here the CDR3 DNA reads TGTGCCAGCCGTCTCTATAATTCACCCCTCCACTTT.